This T cell receptor (beta chain) was recovered during a study of a mutant IDH1 vaccine in newly diagnosed glioma. To note about this clone: Its antigen is not known.

Stated time point: week 23, last vaccination. The vaccine gave 300 ug of a 20-mer mutant IDH1 peptide subcutaneously per dose. The CDR3 runs 15 residues. The V and J ends lost 2 bases and 0 bases respectively, with 8 bases between them. Germline V gene sequence: CDR1 SEHNR, CDR2 FQNEAQ (reference sequence). The table came from immunoSEQ multiplex PCR; TCRdb's copy has only in-frame clones and leaves some out. The repertoire holds approximately 37,000 clones, with roughly 80% as singletons. This clonotype was obtained from a man aged 45 to 65 with glioma. The sequencing used PBMCs, collected from a glioma patient whose treatment included an IDH1 peptide vaccine. This chain connects TRBV7-9 to TRBJ1-3, with D possibly being TRBD1 (6 bases). CDR3 sequence reads: CASSLTGSSGNTIYF. The DNA for the CDR3 is TGTGCCAGCAGCTTAACAGGGAGCTCTGGAAACACCATATATTTT.